What follows are 27 T cell receptor beta chains derived from one specimen sequenced in a study of pediatric ulcerative colitis (dated by TCRdb to the late 2010s). During colonoscopy, one to two pinch biopsies were obtained from the rectum for research. The library was produced with the immunoSEQ multiplex PCR assay. The source is immuneACCESS, and TCRdb retained only in-frame sequences with V and J called. Part of the clones is not carried over; for the studies checked, unresolved V genes explain less than half of this, and the remainder is unexplained. This sample lists tens of thousands of clones; 80% to 85% were detected once. Approximately 1% of the sample comes from the top ten. Source material: gut tissue. The receptors shown here come from a boy aged 5 to 17 with mild ulcerative colitis.

This chain links TRBV5-1 with TRBJ1-2; 7 bases fit TRBD1. There are 13 residues in the CDR3. Germline trimming cut 3 bases from V and 8 bases from J; bases unmatched to any gene: 7. The germline V gene has CDR1 SGHRS and CDR2 YFSETQ. CDR3 in DNA: TGCGCCAGCAGCTCTACAGGGGCGGAGGGCTACACCTTC. Translation: CASSSTGAEGYTF.

The CDR3, as DNA: TGTGCCAGCAGCTCGACTAACTACGAGCAGTACTTC. Its translation: CASSSTNYEQYF. J is TRBJ2-7 and V is TRBV7-9; tentative D call: TRBD2 (5 bases). The CDR3 has 12 residues. Per germline, CDR1 SEHNR and CDR2 FQNEAQ (reference sequence). V was cut by 4 bases and J by 3 bases, with 7 bases left in between.

This clone was picked up a small number of times. The chain uses TRBV29-1 and TRBJ1-1, with D possibly matching TRBD1 (5 bases). Germline assignment: CDR1 SQVTM and CDR2 ANQGSEA. Between the trimmed V and J ends, which lost 3 bases and 0 bases, there was a span of 8 bases. This CDR3 region has 13 residues. Here the CDR3 DNA reads TGCAGCGTTGATCAGGGAATGAACACTGAAGCTTTCTTT. It encodes CSVDQGMNTEAFF.

The chain combines TRBV6-1 with TRBJ1-5; TRBD1 agrees at 8 bases. Germline V lookup: CDR1 MNHNS, CDR2 SASEGT. With 0 bases clipped from V and 1 base from J, the junction kept 11 bases outside the gene matches. This CDR3 contains 19 residues. CDR3 nucleotide sequence: TGTGCCAGCAGTGAAGCGCGGACAGGGTCCCCTGTAAGCAATCAGCCCCAGCATTTT. It is translated as CASSEARTGSPVSNQPQHF.

V gene TRBV5-6 combines with J gene TRBJ2-7; possible D gene TRBD1, 5 bases. Germline CDR1 reads SGHDT; CDR2 reads YYEEEE. Trimming pared 2 bases from V and 2 bases from J, leaving 14 bases between. The CDR3 loop spans 15 amino acids. CDR3 amino acids: CASSFGWGTTYEQYF. CDR3 nucleotides: TGTGCCAGCAGCTTCGGGTGGGGCACTACCTACGAGCAGTACTTC.

This clone was detected only once. CDR3 protein: CASRLQGNTEAFF. The CDR3 coding sequence is TGTGCCAGCAGGCTACAGGGGAACACTGAAGCTTTCTTT. V and J are TRBV7-9 and TRBJ1-1; weak D call: TRBD1 (6 bases). Trimming took off 6 bases at V and 1 base at J, with 9 bases between the two ends. Germline lookup yields CDR1 SEHNR and CDR2 FQNEAQ (reference sequence). CDR3 length equals 13 residues.

The chain has TRBV15 and TRBJ2-5; D remains unclear. CDR1 is LNHNV, CDR2 YYDKDF, per germline (reference sequence). V shed 4 bases and J shed 2 bases, with 14 bases lying between them. This CDR3 spans 15 amino acids. The CDR3 nucleotides are TGTGCCACCAGCATTGAGGTGCCCCGTCAAGAGACCCAGTACTTC. It specifies CATSIEVPRQETQYF.

The chain uses TRBV4-1 and TRBJ1-1; D ambiguous. V lost 1 base to trimming and J lost 0 bases, with 15 bases between them. This CDR3 has 17 amino acids. CDR1 MGHRA and CDR2 YSYEKL come from the germline V gene. The CDR3 region has the DNA TGCGCCAGCAGCCAAGGACCGGAGATACCAATGAACACTGAAGCTTTCTTT. Protein: CASSQGPEIPMNTEAFF.

The chain couples TRBV19 to TRBJ1-1; D ambiguous. The ends were cut back, 3 bases at V and 0 bases at J, with 11 bases in the middle. The CDR3 has 15 residues. Germline V gene sequence: CDR1 LNHDA, CDR2 SQIVND (reference sequence). CDR3 amino acids: CASSIMKGMNTEAFF. In DNA form, the CDR3 reads TGTGCCAGTAGTATTATGAAGGGTATGAACACTGAAGCTTTCTTT.

The J gene is TRBJ1-2, the V gene TRBV6-5, with D perhaps TRBD1 (5 bases). The CDR3 is 15 amino acids. Germline CDR1 and CDR2: MNHEY and SVGAGI. Trimming took off 5 bases at V and 7 bases at J, with 20 bases between the two ends. CDR3 loop: CASSPLGRPASGYTF. In DNA, the CDR3 is TGTGCCAGCAGTCCCCTGGGACGGCCCGCGTCTGGCTACACCTTC.

The rearrangement uses TRBV9 and TRBJ2-6; perhaps TRBD2 as D (5 bases). CDR3 length: 15 amino acids. V was shortened by 3 bases and J by 0 bases, with 7 bases between the two germline ends. Germline values: CDR1 SGDLS, CDR2 YYNGEE. The CDR3: CASSARVSGANVLTF. The CDR3 DNA reads TGTGCCAGCAGCGCGCGGGTCTCTGGGGCCAACGTCCTGACTTTC.

J is TRBJ1-2 and V is TRBV11-3, with a tentative D call TRBD1 (6 bases). This CDR3 contains 16 residues. CDR1 is SGHNT and CDR2 is YENEEA in the germline V gene. The V end was cut by 5 bases, the J end by 0 bases, with 16 bases between. In nucleotides, the CDR3 is TGTGCCAGCAGCCCCCGGGGGGGCTCACCTAACTATGGCTACACCTTC. Amino acids: CASSPRGGSPNYGYTF.

The chain has TRBV19 and TRBJ1-2; tentative D call: TRBD1 (5 bases). CDR3 length: 18 amino acids. Germline V CDR1 and CDR2: LNHDA, SQIVND (reference sequence). Trimming removed 5 bases at V and 4 bases at J, with 26 bases between. The DNA for the CDR3 is TGTGCCAGTAGTCTGTTCGATAATCCGGGGCAGGGAGGCTATGGCTACACCTTC. Protein product: CASSLFDNPGQGGYGYTF.

The chain employs TRBV4-1 and TRBJ1-3; possible D gene TRBD1, 6 bases. The CDR3 totals 17 residues. Trimming removed 3 bases from V and 4 bases from J, with 19 bases in between. Germline lookup yields CDR1 MGHRA and CDR2 YSYEKL. The CDR3 is CASSHGGTKGGGNTIYF. In DNA form, the CDR3 reads TGCGCCAGCAGCCACGGGGGGACAAAAGGTGGAGGAAACACCATATATTTT.

The J gene is TRBJ1-2, the V gene TRBV5-1, with 7 bases matching TRBD1. Germline values: CDR1 SGHRS, CDR2 YFSETQ. The CDR3 spans 14 residues. V was pared by 5 bases and J by 4 bases, with 8 bases of the junction left unmatched. The CDR3, as DNA: TGCGCCAGCAGAGCCCAAAGACAGGGCTATGGCTACACCTTC. Its translation is CASRAQRQGYGYTF.

J is TRBJ1-4 and V is TRBV13; D is uncertain. CDR1 is PRHDT, CDR2 FYEKMQ, per germline (reference sequence). Trimming took 2 bases from V and 4 from J, leaving 8 bases between them. This CDR3 has 14 residues. The CDR3 region is CASSLLMGNEKLFF. The CDR3 DNA reads as TGTGCCAGCAGCTTATTAATGGGTAATGAAAAACTGTTTTTT.

This chain connects TRBV7-9 to TRBJ1-2; D unresolved. Germline-derived CDR1 and CDR2 are SEHNR and FQNEAQ (reference sequence). V was clipped by 5 bases and J by 8 bases, with 18 bases between them. The length of the CDR3 is 14 residues. CDR3 amino acids: CASSQPLGREGYTF. The CDR3 DNA sequence: TGTGCCAGCAGCCAACCTCTGGGCCGGGAGGGCTACACCTTC.

The chain couples TRBV11-2 to TRBJ1-2, with a tentative D call TRBD1 (5 bases). V shed 5 bases and J shed 6 bases, with 19 bases lying between them. Germline V CDR1 and CDR2: SGHAT, FQNNGV. This CDR3 comprises 15 residues. The CDR3 DNA reads as TGTGCCAGCAGCCCGCAGGGAGATATTCGGCATGGCTACACCTTC. It translates to CASSPQGDIRHGYTF.

The chain recombines TRBV27 with TRBJ1-5, with a weak D call TRBD1 (6 bases). The CDR3 length is 15 residues. Germline values: CDR1 MNHEY, CDR2 SMNVEV (reference sequence). V lost 6 bases, J lost 7 bases, and 19 bases lay in between. CDR3: CASSPTRDIGQPQHF. The CDR3 nucleotides read TGTGCCAGCAGCCCTACTCGGGACATCGGGCAGCCCCAGCATTTT.

This clone was observed once. The genes are TRBV5-1 and TRBJ2-7; 7 positions match TRBD1. The V segment lost 2 bases and the J segment 3 bases; nucleotides outside the gene matches: 8. Germline V gives CDR1 SGHRS, CDR2 YFSETQ. This CDR3 is 15 amino acids long. Written as DNA, the CDR3 is TGCGCCAGCAGCTTCGGCCCCGGGACAGACTACGAGCAGTACTTC. It codes for CASSFGPGTDYEQYF.

Remarks on this clone: The same CDR3 also results from other DNA sequences found in this sample. The J gene is TRBJ1-1, the V gene TRBV5-1; TRBD1 is a possible D gene (5 bases). V was shortened by 4 bases and J by 3 bases, with 13 bases between the two germline ends. CDR3 length: 14 residues. Germline CDR1 is SGHRS and CDR2 is YFSETQ. The CDR3 DNA follows: TGCGCCAGCAGCCCGCGGGGCGGGGACACTGAAGCTTTCTTT. It is translated as CASSPRGGDTEAFF.

This clone came up once. This chain connects TRBV5-1 to TRBJ2-5, with D possibly being TRBD2 (5 bases). Per germline, CDR1 SGHRS and CDR2 YFSETQ. There are 15 residues in the CDR3. Trimming removed 0 bases at V and 5 bases at J, with 14 bases between. CDR3 coding DNA: TGCGCCAGCAGCTTGGTAGGACTGCCCGGGGAGACCCAGTACTTC. Translated: CASSLVGLPGETQYF.

The chain carries TRBV30 and TRBJ1-1; D not certain. The V gene lost 3 bases and the J gene lost 1 base, with 9 bases spanning the gap. Germline V gene lookup returns CDR1 GTSNPN and CDR2 SVGIG (reference sequence). CDR3 size: 13 residues. The CDR3 protein is CAWSEDWNTEAFF. In DNA form, the CDR3 reads TGTGCCTGGAGCGAGGATTGGAACACTGAAGCTTTCTTT.

The chain is built from TRBV6-5 and TRBJ1-1; D is ambiguous. Trimming cost V 0 bases and J 3 bases, with 14 bases left between them. CDR3 length: 16 residues. Germline CDR1 reads MNHEY; CDR2 reads SVGAGI. The CDR3 DNA is TGTGCCAGCAGTTACTCGGCTATTGTTAGGGACACTGAAGCTTTCTTT. The encoded protein is CASSYSAIVRDTEAFF.

This chain uses TRBV25-1 with TRBJ2-7, with 10 bases fitting TRBD1. There are 16 residues in the CDR3. Germline loops: CDR1 MGHDK, CDR2 SYGVNS. The V and J ends lost 6 bases and 7 bases, in that order; junction bases with no gene match: 15. The CDR3 nucleotides are TGTGCCAGCAGCATGAGAGGGGACAGGGGATTAAAAGAGCAGTACTTC. Encoded protein: CASSMRGDRGLKEQYF.

The chain recombines TRBV2 with TRBJ1-5, with D possibly matching TRBD1 (6 bases). V was pared by 4 bases and J by 7 bases, with 14 bases between. From germline, CDR1 is SNHLY and CDR2 FYNNEI. This CDR3 contains 14 residues. The CDR3 is CASSGTAQWQPQHF. CDR3 nucleotide sequence: TGTGCCAGCAGTGGGACAGCACAATGGCAGCCCCAGCATTTT.

The V call is TRBV5-1, the J call TRBJ2-2, with 7 bases fitting TRBD2. V lost 5 bases, J lost 1 base, and 8 bases stayed unmatched. Germline values: CDR1 SGHRS, CDR2 YFSETQ. CDR3 length: 16 amino acids. The CDR3 nucleotides read TGCGCCAGCAGTTTTGGAGCGGGAAGGAACACCGGGGAGCTGTTTTTT. Translating it yields CASSFGAGRNTGELFF.